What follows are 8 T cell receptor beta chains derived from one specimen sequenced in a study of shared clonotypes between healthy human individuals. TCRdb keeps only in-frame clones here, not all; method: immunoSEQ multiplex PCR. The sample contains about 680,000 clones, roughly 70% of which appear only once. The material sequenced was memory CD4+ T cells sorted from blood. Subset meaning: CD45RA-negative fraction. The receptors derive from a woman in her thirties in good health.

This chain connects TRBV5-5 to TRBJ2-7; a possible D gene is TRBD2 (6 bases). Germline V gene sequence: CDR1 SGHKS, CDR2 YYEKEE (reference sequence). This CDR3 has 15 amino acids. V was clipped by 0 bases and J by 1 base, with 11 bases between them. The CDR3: CASSLGPSDSYEQYF. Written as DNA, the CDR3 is TGTGCCAGCAGCTTGGGCCCTAGCGATTCCTACGAGCAGTACTTC. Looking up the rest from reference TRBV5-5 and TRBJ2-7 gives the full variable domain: DAGVTQSPTHLIKTRGQQVTLRCSPISGHKSVSWYQQVLGQGPQFIFQYYEKEERGRGNFPDRFSARQFPNYSSELNVNALLLGDSALYLCASSLGPSDSYEQYFGPGTRLTVT.

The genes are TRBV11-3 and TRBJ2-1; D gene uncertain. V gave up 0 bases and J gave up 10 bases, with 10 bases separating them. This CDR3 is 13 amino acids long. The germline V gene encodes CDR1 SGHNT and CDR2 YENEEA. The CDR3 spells CASSLDRTKEQFF. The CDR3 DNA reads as TGTGCCAGCAGCTTAGATCGAACAAAGGAGCAGTTCTTC.

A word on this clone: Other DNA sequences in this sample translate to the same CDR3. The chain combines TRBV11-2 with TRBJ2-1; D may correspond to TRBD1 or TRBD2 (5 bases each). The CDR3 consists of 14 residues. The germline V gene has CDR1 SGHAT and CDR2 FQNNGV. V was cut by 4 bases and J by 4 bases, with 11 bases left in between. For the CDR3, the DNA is TGTGCCAGCAGCTCGGGACCATCTTACAATGAGCAGTTCTTC. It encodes CASSSGPSYNEQFF.

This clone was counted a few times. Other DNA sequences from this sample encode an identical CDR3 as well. This CDR3 is CASSLSSASYNEQFF. For the CDR3, the DNA is TGCGCCAGCAGCTTATCTAGCGCATCCTACAATGAGCAGTTCTTC. The chain is built from TRBV5-1 and TRBJ2-1; D possibly corresponds to TRBD2 (6 bases). This CDR3 is built from 15 residues. Germline-derived CDR1 and CDR2 are SGHRS and YFSETQ. Trimming removed 2 bases from V and 1 base from J, with 10 bases in between.

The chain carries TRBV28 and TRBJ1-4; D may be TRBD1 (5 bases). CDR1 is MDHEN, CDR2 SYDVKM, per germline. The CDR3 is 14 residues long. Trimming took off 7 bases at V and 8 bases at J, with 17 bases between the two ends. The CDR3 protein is CASTPGQGNEKLFF. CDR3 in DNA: TGTGCCAGCACCCCGGGGCAGGGTAACGAAAAACTGTTTTTT.

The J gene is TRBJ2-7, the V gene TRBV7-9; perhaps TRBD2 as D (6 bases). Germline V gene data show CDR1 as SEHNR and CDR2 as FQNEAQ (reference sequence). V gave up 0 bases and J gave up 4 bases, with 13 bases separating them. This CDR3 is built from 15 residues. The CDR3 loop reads CASSLAGTGGYEQYF. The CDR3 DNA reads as TGTGCCAGCAGCTTAGCAGGGACTGGAGGTTACGAGCAGTACTTC.

In DNA form, the CDR3 reads TGTGCCAGCAGCCAAGGGACAGGGGGCGCGGGGGCTAATGAAAAACTGTTTTTT. Its protein product is CASSQGTGGAGANEKLFF. The chain recombines TRBV7-9 with TRBJ1-4, with 12 bases aligning to TRBD1. Germline CDR1 is SEHNR and CDR2 is FQNEAQ (reference sequence). This CDR3 has 18 residues. V trimming: 5 bases; J trimming: 3 bases; junction bases outside the gene matches: 10.

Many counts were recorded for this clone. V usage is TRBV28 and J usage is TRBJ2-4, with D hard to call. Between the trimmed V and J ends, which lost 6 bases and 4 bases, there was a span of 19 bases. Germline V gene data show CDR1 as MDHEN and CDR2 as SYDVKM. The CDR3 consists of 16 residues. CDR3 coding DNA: TGTGCCAGCAGCTATTCCGCTCCAGCGCCTAAAAACATTCAGTACTTC. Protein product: CASSYSAPAPKNIQYF.